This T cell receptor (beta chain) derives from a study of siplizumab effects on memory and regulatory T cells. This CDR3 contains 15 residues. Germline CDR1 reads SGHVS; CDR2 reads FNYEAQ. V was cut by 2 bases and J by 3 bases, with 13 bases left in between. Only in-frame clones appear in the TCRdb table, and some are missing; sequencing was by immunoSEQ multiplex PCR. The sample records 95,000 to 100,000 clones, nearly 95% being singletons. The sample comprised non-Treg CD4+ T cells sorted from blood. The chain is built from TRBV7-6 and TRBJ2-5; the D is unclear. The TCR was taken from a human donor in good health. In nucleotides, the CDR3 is TGTGCCAGCAGCTTAAAATGGTCAGGAGAAGAGACCCAGTACTTC. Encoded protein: CASSLKWSGEETQYF.